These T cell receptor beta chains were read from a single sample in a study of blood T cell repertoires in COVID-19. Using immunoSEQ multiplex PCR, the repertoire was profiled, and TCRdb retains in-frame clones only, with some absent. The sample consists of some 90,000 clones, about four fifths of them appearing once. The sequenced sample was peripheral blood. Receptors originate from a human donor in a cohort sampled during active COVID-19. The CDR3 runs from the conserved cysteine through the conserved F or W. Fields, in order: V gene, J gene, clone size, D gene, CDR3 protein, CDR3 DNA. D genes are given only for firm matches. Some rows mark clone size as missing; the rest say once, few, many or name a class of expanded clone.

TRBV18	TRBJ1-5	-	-	CASSTGNQPQHF	TGTGCCAGCTCAACGGGCAATCAGCCCCAGCATTTT
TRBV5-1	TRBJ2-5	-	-	CASSFTGRPTQETQYF	TGCGCCAGCAGCTTTACCGGGAGACCAACCCAAGAGACCCAGTACTTC
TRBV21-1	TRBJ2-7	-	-	CASSSYRGSYEQYF	TGTGCCAGCAGCTCCTACAGGGGCTCCTACGAGCAGTACTTC
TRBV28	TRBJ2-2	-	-	CASSQTSPGELFF	TGTGCCAGCAGCCAGACTAGTCCCGGGGAGCTGTTTTTT
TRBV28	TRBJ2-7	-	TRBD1	CASSSDSGTAYEQYF	TGTGCCAGCAGTTCAGACTCCGGGACAGCCTATGAGCAGTACTTC
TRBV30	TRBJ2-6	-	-	CAWSTGSSGANVLTF	TGTGCCTGGAGTACGGGAAGCTCTGGGGCCAACGTCCTGACTTTC
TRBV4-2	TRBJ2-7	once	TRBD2	CASSQQSGTAYEQYF	TGTGCCAGCAGCCAACAGAGCGGGACCGCCTACGAGCAGTACTTC
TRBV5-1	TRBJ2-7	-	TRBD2	CASSLEASGRFEQYF	TGCGCCAGCAGCTTGGAGGCGAGCGGGAGGTTCGAGCAGTACTTC
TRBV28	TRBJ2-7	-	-	CASSGTGSYEQYF	TGTGCCAGCAGCGGGACTGGCTCCTACGAGCAGTACTTC
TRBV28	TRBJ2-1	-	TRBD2	CASSLRLAGNNEQFF	TGTGCCAGCAGTTTAAGACTAGCGGGTAACAATGAGCAGTTCTTC
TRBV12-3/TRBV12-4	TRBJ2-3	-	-	CASSQVTRDTQYF	TGTGCCAGCAGTCAAGTCACTAGAGATACGCAGTATTTT
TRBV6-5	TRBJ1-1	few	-	CASSYSSLRVNTEAFF	TGTGCCAGCAGTTACTCGTCCCTTCGGGTTAACACTGAAGCTTTCTTT
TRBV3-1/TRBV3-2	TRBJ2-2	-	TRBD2	CASRQYSGSNTGELFF	TGTGCCAGCAGACAATATAGCGGGAGTAACACCGGGGAGCTGTTTTTT
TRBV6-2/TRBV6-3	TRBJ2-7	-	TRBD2	CASSPGLAGVPFSYEQYF	TGTGCCAGCAGCCCCGGACTAGCGGGAGTTCCCTTCTCCTACGAGCAGTACTTC
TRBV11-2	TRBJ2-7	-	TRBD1	CASSSGQGHEQYF	TGTGCCAGCAGCTCGGGACAGGGGCACGAGCAGTACTTC
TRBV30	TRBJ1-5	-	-	CAWQGTYSNQPQHF	TGTGCCTGGCAGGGGACATATAGCAATCAGCCCCAGCATTTT
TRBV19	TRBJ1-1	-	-	CASSTQGNTEAFF	TGTGCCAGTAGTACTCAGGGAAACACTGAAGCTTTCTTT
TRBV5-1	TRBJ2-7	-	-	CASSLSGVEQYF	TGCGCCAGCAGCTTGTCCGGAGTCGAGCAGTACTTC
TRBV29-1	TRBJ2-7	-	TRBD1	CSVGDRGPYEQYF	TGCAGCGTAGGGGACAGGGGACCCTACGAGCAGTACTTC
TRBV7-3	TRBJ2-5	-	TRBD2	CASSPGGSGETQYF	TGTGCCAGCAGCCCGGGCGGGAGTGGAGAGACCCAGTACTTC
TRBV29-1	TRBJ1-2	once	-	CSVESSTHTF	TGCAGCGTTGAAAGTAGCACCCACACCTTC
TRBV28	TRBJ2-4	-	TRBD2	CASRVKGVGGSIRNIQYF	TGTGCCAGCAGAGTTAAAGGGGTGGGCGGGAGTATCCGAAACATTCAGTACTTC
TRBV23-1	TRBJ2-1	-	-	CATGPTPPTNEQFF	TGCGCTACAGGACCCACACCCCCCACTAATGAGCAGTTCTTC
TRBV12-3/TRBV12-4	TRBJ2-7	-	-	CASSPTYVEQYF	TGTGCCAGCAGTCCCACCTATGTCGAGCAGTACTTC
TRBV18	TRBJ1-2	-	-	CASSPAGLGDYGYTF	TGTGCCAGCTCACCAGCGGGATTGGGGGACTATGGCTACACCTTC
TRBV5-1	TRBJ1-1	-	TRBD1	CASSPAGQGSSEAFF	TGCGCCAGCAGCCCTGCGGGACAGGGATCTTCTGAAGCTTTCTTT
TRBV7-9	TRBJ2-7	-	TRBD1	CASSTGQGLSFYEQYF	TGTGCCAGCAGCACCGGACAGGGGTTGAGTTTTTACGAGCAGTACTTC
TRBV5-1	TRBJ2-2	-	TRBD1	CASSLATGGSRELFF	TGCGCCAGCAGCTTGGCTACAGGGGGGAGCCGGGAGCTGTTTTTT
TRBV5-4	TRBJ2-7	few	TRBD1	CASSRTGGVYEQYF	TGTGCCAGCTCCAGGACAGGGGGGGTCTACGAGCAGTACTTC
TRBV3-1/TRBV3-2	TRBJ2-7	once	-	CASSQDGAVASEQYF	TGTGCCAGCAGCCAAGATGGGGCCGTCGCCTCCGAGCAGTACTTC
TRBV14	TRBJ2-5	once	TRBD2	CASSQAAGRETQYF	TGTGCCAGCAGCCAAGCAGCGGGAAGGGAGACCCAGTACTTC
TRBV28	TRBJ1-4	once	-	CAIAGPLYEKLFF	TGTGCCATTGCGGGGCCCCTGTATGAAAAACTGTTTTTT
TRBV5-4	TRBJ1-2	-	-	CASSSSTGPNYGYTF	TGTGCCAGCAGCTCGTCTACAGGGCCCAACTATGGCTACACCTTC
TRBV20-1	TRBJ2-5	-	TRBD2	CSASLGSGGETQYF	TGCAGTGCTAGTTTGGGCTCGGGGGGAGAGACCCAGTACTTC
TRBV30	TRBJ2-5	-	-	CAWSVGGGAETQYF	TGTGCCTGGAGTGTAGGGGGAGGGGCCGAGACCCAGTACTTC
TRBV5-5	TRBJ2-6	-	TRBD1	CASSPQGARSGANVLTF	TGTGCCAGCAGCCCGCAGGGGGCGCGCTCTGGGGCCAACGTCCTGACTTTC
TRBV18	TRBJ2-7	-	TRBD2	CASSPRREGEQYF	TGTGCCAGCTCACCGAGGCGGGAGGGAGAGCAGTACTTC
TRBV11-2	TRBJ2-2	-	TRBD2	CASSRGTSGFTGELFF	TGTGCCAGCAGCCGCGGGACTAGTGGATTCACCGGGGAGCTGTTTTTT
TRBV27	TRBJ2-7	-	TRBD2	CASSLRTSGSRVSEQYF	TGTGCCAGCAGTCTAAGGACTAGCGGGAGCAGGGTCTCCGAGCAGTACTTC
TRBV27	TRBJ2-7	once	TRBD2	CASSFQSSQTSGSHEQYF	TGTGCCAGCAGTTTCCAGTCTTCCCAGACTAGCGGGAGCCACGAGCAGTACTTC
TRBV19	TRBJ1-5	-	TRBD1	CASSIAAGGQPQHF	TGTGCCAGTAGTATAGCGGCAGGGGGACAGCCCCAGCATTTT
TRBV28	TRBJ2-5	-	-	CASSFEGAGETQYF	TGTGCCAGCAGTTTTGAAGGGGCAGGGGAGACCCAGTACTTC
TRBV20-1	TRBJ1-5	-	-	CSASGRAGRNQPQHF	TGCAGTGCTAGTGGGAGGGCCGGTCGCAATCAGCCCCAGCATTTT
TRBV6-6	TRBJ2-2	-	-	CASRRSATGSTGELFF	TGTGCCAGCAGACGATCCGCCACAGGGAGCACCGGGGAGCTGTTTTTT
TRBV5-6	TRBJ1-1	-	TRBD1	CASSSGQVNTEAFF	TGTGCCAGCAGCTCGGGACAGGTGAACACTGAAGCTTTCTTT
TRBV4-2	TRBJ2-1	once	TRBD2	CASSQELAGANEQFF	TGTGCCAGCAGCCAAGAACTAGCGGGAGCTAATGAGCAGTTCTTC